This T cell receptor (beta chain) derives from a study of T cell responses to AZD1222 COVID-19 vaccine. Clones were sequenced by immunoSEQ multiplex PCR, and TCRdb holds only the in-frame ones, with some missing. Of fewer than 300,000 clones detected, over 90% appear once; the ten largest clones hold 0.5% to 0.7%. The germline V gene has CDR1 MDHEN and CDR2 SYDVKM. The CDR3 totals 13 residues. Trimming removed 8 bases from V and 4 bases from J; junction bases left unmatched: 6. Sequences were derived from peripheral blood, sampled on day 0 of AZD1222 vaccination. The receptor's source is an adult in good health. The chain couples TRBV28 to TRBJ2-3, with TRBD1 matching over 7 bases. The CDR3 here is CASGTGVSDTQYF. As DNA, the CDR3 is TGTGCCAGCGGTACAGGGGTATCAGATACGCAGTATTTT. Filled out from reference TRBV28 and TRBJ2-3, the complete variable domain reads DVKVTQSSRYLVKRTGEKVFLECVQDMDHENMFWYRQDPGLGLRLIYFSYDVKMKEKGDIPEGYSVSREKKERFSLILESASTNQTSMYLCASGTGVSDTQYFGPGTRLTVL.